A single sample gave rise to the 26 T cell receptor beta chains below, sequenced in a study of T cell responses to AZD1222 COVID-19 vaccine. The table came from immunoSEQ multiplex PCR; TCRdb's copy has only in-frame clones and leaves some out. This sample has some 150,000 clones, with around nine tenths found just once. Sequencing was performed on peripheral blood, taken on day 0 of AZD1222 vaccination. The receptors were sampled from an adult in good health.

CDR3 nucleotides: TGTGCCAGCAGTTTCCAGACAGCGGGAGGGCCCAATGAGCAGTTCTTC. As protein: CASSFQTAGGPNEQFF. The chain uses TRBV27 and TRBJ2-1; 10 bases are shared with TRBD2. This CDR3 has 16 amino acids. Germline V CDR1 and CDR2: MNHEY, SMNVEV (reference sequence). The trim removed 3 bases at V and 6 bases at J, leaving 8 bases unmatched.

The V call is TRBV19, the J call TRBJ1-2; D not resolved. Germline V lookup: CDR1 LNHDA, CDR2 SQIVND (reference sequence). Trimming cost V 4 bases and J 4 bases, with 10 bases left between them. This CDR3 comprises 13 residues. The DNA of the CDR3 is TGTGCCAGTAGTAGGGAGGGTCCCTATGGCTACACCTTC. Its translation is CASSREGPYGYTF.

This clone was recorded once. The gene calls are TRBV9 and TRBJ2-1, with D maybe TRBD2 (6 bases). CDR1 is SGDLS and CDR2 is YYNGEE in the germline V gene. The CDR3 runs 15 residues. V lost 1 base and J lost 5, with 13 bases in between. Written as DNA, the CDR3 is TGTGCCAGCAGCGTATCAAGCGGGTCCCACAATGAGCAGTTCTTC. Residues: CASSVSSGSHNEQFF.

The chain links TRBV29-1 to TRBJ2-2; 8 bases fit TRBD2. Germline V gene data show CDR1 as SQVTM and CDR2 as ANQGSEA. With 6 bases clipped from V and 0 bases from J, the junction kept 12 bases outside the gene matches. The length of the CDR3 is 17 residues. Here the CDR3 reads CSVRGGRALSNTGELFF. DNA for the CDR3: TGCAGCGTACGGGGGGGCAGGGCCCTATCGAACACCGGGGAGCTGTTTTTT.

The chain links TRBV30 to TRBJ1-5; 7 positions match TRBD1. CDR1 and CDR2 (germline): GTSNPN, SVGIG (reference sequence). V lost 3 bases to trimming and J lost 2 bases; unmatched junction nucleotides: 4. The CDR3 is 14 amino acids. The CDR3 loop reads CAWRDQGGNQPQHF. In DNA, the CDR3 is TGTGCCTGGAGAGACCAGGGGGGCAATCAGCCCCAGCATTTT.

J is TRBJ1-1 and V is TRBV30; TRBD1 matches 7 bases. The CDR3 has 14 residues. From germline, CDR1 is GTSNPN and CDR2 SVGIG (reference sequence). The trim removed 4 bases at V and 0 bases at J, leaving 5 bases unmatched. CDR3 residues: CAWNRGGMNTEAFF. The CDR3 DNA sequence: TGTGCCTGGAACAGGGGAGGAATGAACACTGAAGCTTTCTTT.

The V and J genes are TRBV18 and TRBJ1-5, with 7 bases fitting TRBD1. The V segment lost 1 base and the J segment 2 bases; nucleotides outside the gene matches: 5. Germline CDR1 is KGHSH and CDR2 is LQKENI. The CDR3 covers 16 residues. CDR3 amino acids: CASSPQAGGGNQPQHF. The CDR3 bases are TGTGCCAGCTCACCACAAGCAGGGGGGGGCAATCAGCCCCAGCATTTT.

This chain connects TRBV30 to TRBJ1-4; no definite D call. This CDR3 comprises 14 residues. V gave up 3 bases and J gave up 8 bases, with 16 bases separating them. Germline V gives CDR1 GTSNPN, CDR2 SVGIG (reference sequence). CDR3 residues: CAWSARTAGEKLFF. In DNA, the CDR3 is TGTGCCTGGAGCGCACGGACGGCGGGGGAAAAACTGTTTTTT.

The chain has TRBV2 and TRBJ1-6; the match to TRBD1 covers 8 bases. Germline assignment: CDR1 SNHLY and CDR2 FYNNEI. This CDR3 region has 13 residues. Trimming cost V 6 bases and J 10 bases; bases outside gene matches: 5. The CDR3 DNA sequence: TGTGCCAGCAGACTGGACAGGGACTCACCCCTCCACTTT. Its protein is CASRLDRDSPLHF.

V is TRBV19 and J is TRBJ2-7; possible D gene TRBD2, 5 bases. The germline V and J ends were trimmed by 6 bases and 0 bases, with 12 bases remaining between them. The CDR3 sequence is 14 residues long. Germline loops: CDR1 LNHDA, CDR2 SQIVND (reference sequence). Here the CDR3 DNA reads TGTGCCAGTAGCCCGAGCGGAAGCTCCTACGAGCAGTACTTC. Translation: CASSPSGSSYEQYF.

The V and J genes are TRBV19 and TRBJ2-5; possibly TRBD2 for D (5 bases). Germline V gene sequence: CDR1 LNHDA, CDR2 SQIVND (reference sequence). The V end was cut by 1 base, the J end by 5 bases, with 20 bases between. This CDR3 spans 17 amino acids. The CDR3, as DNA: TGTGCCAGTAGTATAGCGAGGGAGAATCGGGGATTGGAGACCCAGTACTTC. This gives the protein CASSIARENRGLETQYF.

This chain connects TRBV6-4 to TRBJ2-7, with 8 positions matching TRBD2. The CDR3 loop spans 14 amino acids. V shed 7 bases, J shed 6 bases, and the junction held 11 bases outside the gene matches. Germline V CDR1 and CDR2: MRHNA, SNTAGT. The CDR3 reads CASKSESGSSEQYF. Here the CDR3 DNA reads TGTGCCAGCAAGTCTGAGAGCGGGAGTTCCGAGCAGTACTTC.

V and J are TRBV27 and TRBJ1-2; 7 positions match TRBD1. Losses at the gene ends were 1 base for V and 4 bases for J; bases not matched to a gene: 6. Germline values: CDR1 MNHEY, CDR2 SMNVEV (reference sequence). The CDR3 totals 15 residues. CDR3: CASSLFSGQLYGYTF. As DNA, the CDR3 is TGTGCCAGCAGTTTATTCTCGGGACAGCTCTATGGCTACACCTTC.

This rearrangement joins TRBV7-9 to TRBJ2-5, with a tentative D call TRBD2 (5 bases). There are 16 residues in the CDR3. The V and J ends lost 5 bases and 2 bases respectively, with 18 bases between them. CDR1 is SEHNR and CDR2 is FQNEAQ in the germline V gene (reference sequence). CDR3 sequence reads: CASSPGWLRVQETQYF. The CDR3 DNA follows: TGTGCCAGCAGCCCGGGTTGGTTGCGGGTACAAGAGACCCAGTACTTC.

J is TRBJ1-4 and V is TRBV5-1; tentative D call: TRBD1 (5 bases). The germline V gene has CDR1 SGHRS and CDR2 YFSETQ. V was trimmed by 8 bases and J by 1 base, leaving 18 bases between them. The CDR3 length is 16 residues. The CDR3 sequence is CASSQPGGGTNEKLFF. The CDR3 DNA is TGCGCCAGTTCCCAGCCTGGCGGGGGAACTAATGAAAAACTGTTTTTT.

The chain is built from TRBV7-8 and TRBJ1-2; 10 positions agree with TRBD1. Germline CDR1 is SGHVS and CDR2 is FQNEAQ. This CDR3 has 16 amino acids. The V segment lost 5 bases and the J segment 1 base; nucleotides outside the gene matches: 7. The CDR3 loop is CASSRGQGPINYGYTF. CDR3 in DNA: TGTGCCAGCAGCCGGGGACAGGGGCCCATTAACTATGGCTACACCTTC.

The CDR3 sequence is CASSKQDGLYNEQFF. The CDR3 nucleotides read TGTGCCAGCAGCAAACAGGACGGGTTATACAATGAGCAGTTCTTC. The chain carries TRBV11-3 and TRBJ2-1; the D gene is possibly TRBD1 (5 bases). CDR1 and CDR2 (germline): SGHNT, YENEEA. The CDR3 covers 15 residues. Deletions cut 5 bases from V and 4 bases from J, with 15 bases between.

The chain links TRBV2 to TRBJ1-5; a possible D gene is TRBD1 (6 bases). The CDR3 runs to 16 residues. Trimming removed 3 bases from V and 6 bases from J, with 18 bases in between. CDR1 and CDR2 from the germline V gene are SNHLY and FYNNEI. CDR3 protein: CASSDVDGGEGQPQHF. CDR3 nucleotides: TGTGCCAGCAGTGACGTAGATGGGGGCGAGGGTCAGCCCCAGCATTTT.

This clone was seen just once. V usage is TRBV7-3 and J usage is TRBJ2-5; 11 nucleotides line up with TRBD1. The length of the CDR3 is 16 residues. V trimming: 1 base; J trimming: 5 bases; junction bases outside the gene matches: 6. Germline V gene data show CDR1 as SGHTA and CDR2 as FQGTGA. The CDR3 DNA reads as TGTGCCAGCAGCTTAAATTCGGGACAGGGGGGCGAGACCCAGTACTTC. This sequence encodes CASSLNSGQGGETQYF.

The chain joins TRBV18 to TRBJ2-3; D is undetermined. This CDR3 contains 15 residues. V was trimmed by 1 base and J by 2 bases, leaving 10 bases between them. Germline V gene lookup returns CDR1 KGHSH and CDR2 LQKENI. In nucleotides, the CDR3 is TGTGCCAGCTCACCACTAGGAGATTCCACAGATACGCAGTATTTT. It specifies CASSPLGDSTDTQYF. The whole variable domain, remainder taken from reference TRBV18 and TRBJ2-3, is NAGVMQNPRHLVRRRGQEARLRCSPMKGHSHVYWYRQLPEEGLKFMVYLQKENIIDESGMPKERFSAEFPKEGPSILRIQQVVRGDSAAYFCASSPLGDSTDTQYFGPGTRLTVL.

This clone was seen only a few times. The chain joins TRBV19 to TRBJ1-1; 9 positions agree with TRBD1. The germline CDR1 and CDR2 sequences are LNHDA and SQIVND (reference sequence). V trimming: 7 bases; J trimming: 3 bases; junction bases outside the gene matches: 6. The CDR3 consists of 14 residues. CDR3 nucleotides: TGTGCCAGTATCCCAGGACAGGGGCACACTGAAGCTTTCTTT. Protein product: CASIPGQGHTEAFF.

Only a few counts were recorded for this clone. The chain has TRBV5-6 and TRBJ1-5, with D possibly matching TRBD1 (6 bases). The CDR3 contains 16 residues. Per the germline V gene, CDR1 is SGHDT and CDR2 is YYEEEE. V shed 0 bases and J shed 7 bases, with 17 bases lying between them. The chain's CDR3 is CASSLGRRGAKQPQHF. CDR3 sequence (DNA): TGTGCCAGCAGCTTGGGTAGAAGGGGGGCTAAGCAGCCCCAGCATTTT. The full variable domain, in which reference TRBV5-6 and TRBJ1-5 provide the parts outside the CDR3, is DAGVTQSPTHLIKTRGQQVTLRCSPKSGHDTVSWYQQALGQGPQFIFQYYEEEERQRGNFPDRFSGHQFPNYSSELNVNALLLGDSALYLCASSLGRRGAKQPQHFGDGTRLSIL.

The V gene is TRBV7-2, the J gene TRBJ2-3; 12 nucleotides align to TRBD2. Germline values: CDR1 SGHTA, CDR2 FQGNSA. V trimming: 7 bases; J trimming: 5 bases; junction bases outside the gene matches: 7. This CDR3 comprises 15 residues. CDR3 protein: CASTATSGRGDTQYF. The CDR3 region has the DNA TGTGCCAGCACCGCGACTAGCGGGAGAGGAGATACGCAGTATTTT.

V is TRBV10-3 and J is TRBJ2-7, with a tentative D call TRBD1 (6 bases). Gene TRBJ2-1 matches the end of the DNA better, so the J call may be wrong. The CDR3 length is 14 residues. Germline lookup yields CDR1 ENHRY and CDR2 SYGVKD. The CDR3 sequence is CAISHRESDNEQFF. DNA of the CDR3: TGTGCCATCAGCCACAGGGAGTCGGACAATGAGCAGTTCTTC.

The rearrangement uses TRBV7-8 and TRBJ1-5, with TRBD1 as a possible D gene (5 bases). The germline V gene has CDR1 SGHVS and CDR2 FQNEAQ. CDR3 size: 16 residues. Trimming pared 5 bases from V and 6 bases from J, leaving 20 bases between. The CDR3 DNA reads TGTGCCAGCAGCATCATAATTTCAGGGAGGTTTCAGCCCCAGCATTTT. This gives the protein CASSIIISGRFQPQHF.

J is TRBJ2-5 and V is TRBV9, with 7 bases lining up with TRBD2. V shed 4 bases, J shed 3 bases, and the junction held 3 bases outside the gene matches. The CDR3 totals 13 residues. In germline, CDR1 is SGDLS, CDR2 YYNGEE. Written as DNA, the CDR3 is TGTGCCAGCAGCTTCGGACTAGAAGAGACCCAGTACTTC. Residues: CASSFGLEETQYF.